One sample yielded the 26 T cell receptor beta chains listed below, sequenced in a study of blood T cells in healthy people across ages. With a J-beta primer mix and a sample-barcoded 5' primer, a second PCR ran about 6 to 11 cycles. TCRdb re-called the 5' RACE reads through MiXCR, storing one row per CDR3 protein. The table includes 600,000 to 650,000 distinct CDR3 sequences, roughly three fifths detected once. The sequenced sample was blood. The receptor source for this set is a man in his 60s in good health.

The chain combines TRBV6-2 or TRBV6-3 with TRBJ2-7; unclear D gene. V was cut by 3 bases and J by 0 bases, with 12 bases left in between. This CDR3 is 15 amino acids long. Germline V CDR1 and CDR2: MNHEY, SVGEGT. In nucleotides, the CDR3 is TGTGCCAGCAGTTATCGAGCGCACAGCTCCTACGAGCAGTACTTC. Translating it yields CASSYRAHSSYEQYF.

The sample holds a few counts of this clonotype. The V gene is TRBV27, the J gene TRBJ1-2, with unresolved D. The CDR3 is 13 amino acids. The germline CDR1 and CDR2 sequences are MNHEY and SMNVEV (reference sequence). V lost 8 bases, J lost 3 bases, and 13 bases lay in between. The CDR3 sequence: CASGITRYYGYTF. In nucleotides, the CDR3 is TGTGCCAGCGGTATAACACGATACTATGGCTACACCTTC.

The chain carries TRBV20-1 and TRBJ2-5; 7 positions match TRBD1. The CDR3 contains 16 residues. After removal of 2 bases from V and 2 bases from J, the junction contained 11 bases not matched to a gene. CDR1 DFQATT and CDR2 SNEGSKA come from the germline V gene (reference sequence). DNA of the CDR3: TGCAGTGCTAGAATAGGTTTCTCGGACAGGCAAGAGACCCAGTACTTC. It specifies CSARIGFSDRQETQYF.

At least ten counts were recorded for this clonotype. The CDR3 nucleotides read TGTGCCAGCAGTTACGCGACTAGCGGGGATAAGTCGGGGGAGCAGTACTTC. Protein sequence: CASSYATSGDKSGEQYF. The V and J genes are TRBV6-7 and TRBJ2-7, with 11 bases fitting TRBD2. TRBV6-7 is an open reading frame, and its role is uncertain. This CDR3 contains 17 residues. V lost 2 bases, J lost 7 bases, and 13 bases stayed unmatched.

This rearrangement joins TRBV25-1 to TRBJ2-5; the match to TRBD2 covers 12 bases. V trimming: 3 bases; J trimming: 2 bases; junction bases outside the gene matches: 7. This CDR3 region has 17 residues. CDR1 MGHDK and CDR2 SYGVNS come from the germline V gene. The CDR3 DNA reads as TGTGCCAGCAGTGAGACTAGCGGGGGATCGCCTCAAGAGACCCAGTACTTC. The encoded protein is CASSETSGGSPQETQYF.

This chain joins TRBV7-8 and TRBJ1-1, with D perhaps TRBD1 (5 bases). V gave up 6 bases and J gave up 1 base, with 12 bases separating them. The CDR3 runs to 14 residues. Germline V gene data show CDR1 as SGHVS and CDR2 as FQNEAQ. The DNA of the CDR3 is TGTGCCAGCAGATCGGGACGGCCGAACACTGAAGCTTTCTTT. This encodes CASRSGRPNTEAFF. The whole variable domain, remainder taken from reference TRBV7-8 and TRBJ1-1, is GAGVSQSPRYKVAKRGQDVALRCDPISGHVSLFWYQQALGQGPEFLTYFQNEAQLDKSGLPSDRFFAERPEGSVSTLKIQRTQQEDSAVYLCASRSGRPNTEAFFGQGTRLTVV.

This clonotype came up a few times. The chain employs TRBV18 and TRBJ2-3, with D tentatively TRBD1 (5 bases). Germline V gene data show CDR1 as KGHSH and CDR2 as LQKENI. The V end was cut by 2 bases, the J end by 0 bases, with 6 bases between. The CDR3 is 14 residues long. The CDR3 loop reads CASSPRQSTDTQYF. As DNA, the CDR3 is TGTGCCAGCTCACCAAGACAGAGCACAGATACGCAGTATTTT.

This clonotype was seen more than once but under ten times. This chain uses TRBV12-3 or TRBV12-4 with TRBJ2-5; D is possibly TRBD1 (6 bases). There are 15 residues in the CDR3. V lost 3 bases and J lost 5, with 16 bases in between. The CDR3 DNA reads TGTGCCAGCAGTTTGGTGGGACACTTCGGGGAGACCCAGTACTTC. It translates to CASSLVGHFGETQYF.

This clonotype was seen a handful of times. The J gene is TRBJ1-6, the V gene TRBV12-3 or TRBV12-4, with D uncertain. Trimming shortened V by 7 bases and J by 8 bases, and 12 bases separated the two germline ends. CDR3 length: 13 residues. This CDR3 is CASNPGGDSPLHF. CDR3 DNA: TGTGCCAGCAACCCCGGTGGGGATTCACCCCTCCACTTT.

The rearrangement links TRBV12-3 or TRBV12-4 to TRBJ2-1, with a possible D match to TRBD1 (5 bases). TRBJ2-7 explains the end of the DNA better; the J call may be wrong. The CDR3 runs to 12 residues. The DNA of the CDR3 is TGTGCCAGCAGTAATATAGGGGCCGAGCAGTACTTC. Protein: CASSNIGAEQYF.

The gene calls are TRBV4-1 and TRBJ1-1, with TRBD1 matching over 7 bases. Trimming took 4 bases from V and 1 from J; bases not matched to a gene: 9. Per germline, CDR1 MGHRA and CDR2 YSYEKL. The CDR3 runs 16 residues. As DNA, the CDR3 is TGCGCCAGCAGCCGCAGACAGGGACAAGCGAACACTGAAGCTTTCTTT. Encoded protein: CASSRRQGQANTEAFF.

V usage is TRBV5-1 and J usage is TRBJ2-1, with 12 bases identical to TRBD1. CDR3 size: 15 residues. Germline CDR1 SGHRS, CDR2 YFSETQ. The junction had 4 bases not matched to a gene; V was cut back by 3 bases and J by 6 bases. The CDR3 reads CASSSGQGAFNEQFF. In DNA form, the CDR3 reads TGCGCCAGCAGCTCGGGACAGGGGGCGTTCAATGAGCAGTTCTTC.

J is TRBJ2-1 and V is TRBV6-5; 11 bases align to TRBD2. Losses at the gene ends were 0 bases for V and 6 bases for J; bases not matched to a gene: 4. This CDR3 spans 16 amino acids. Germline V gene data show CDR1 as MNHEY and CDR2 as SVGAGI. The CDR3 sequence is CASSYSKLAGVNEQFF. The CDR3 region has the DNA TGTGCCAGCAGTTACTCGAAACTAGCGGGGGTCAATGAGCAGTTCTTC.

V and J are TRBV3-1 and TRBJ2-3; the D gene is possibly TRBD2 (7 bases). The V end was cut by 11 bases, the J end by 4 bases, with 16 bases between. CDR3 length: 13 residues. Germline V gene data show CDR1 as LGHDT and CDR2 as YNNKEL (reference sequence). CDR3 amino acids: CAVRGAGADTQYF. The CDR3 DNA reads TGTGCCGTCCGGGGGGCAGGGGCAGATACGCAGTATTTT.

This chain links TRBV14 with TRBJ2-1; D possibly corresponds to TRBD2 (6 bases). The CDR3 is 14 residues long. Germline CDR1 is SGHDN and CDR2 is FVKESK. V gave up 8 bases and J gave up 8 bases, with 19 bases separating them. The CDR3, as DNA: TGTGCCAGCGAGAGGGCGGGGATTGGCCATGAGCAGTTCTTC. Its translation is CASERAGIGHEQFF.

The table lists this clonotype with a count of one. The chain uses TRBV10-3 and TRBJ1-6, with D hard to call. Trimming removed 7 bases at V and 3 bases at J, with 7 bases between. The CDR3 is 13 amino acids. Germline V gene lookup returns CDR1 ENHRY and CDR2 SYGVKD. The CDR3 DNA reads as TGTGCCATCAATCGAGACTATAATTCACCCCTCCACTTT. Translated, it gives CAINRDYNSPLHF.

The chain uses TRBV5-1 and TRBJ2-7; D not resolved. V was pared by 0 bases and J by 0 bases, with 10 bases between. The germline V gene encodes CDR1 SGHRS and CDR2 YFSETQ. The CDR3 has 15 residues. Here the CDR3 DNA reads TGCGCCAGCAGCTTGGGTACAGTCCTCTCCTACGAGCAGTACTTC. This sequence encodes CASSLGTVLSYEQYF.

This sequence joins TRBV3-1 and TRBJ2-7; the D gene is possibly TRBD2 (6 bases). V was cut by 4 bases and J by 2 bases, with 12 bases left in between. This CDR3 is built from 14 residues. The germline V gene encodes CDR1 LGHDT and CDR2 YNNKEL (reference sequence). The CDR3 region is CASSPEGRPYEQYF. CDR3 nucleotide sequence: TGTGCCAGCAGCCCGGAGGGCAGGCCCTACGAGCAGTACTTC.

This chain links TRBV11-2 with TRBJ2-1, with 7 bases that match TRBD2. Germline V gives CDR1 SGHAT, CDR2 FQNNGV. The length of the CDR3 is 17 residues. V lost 1 base to trimming and J lost 3 bases; unmatched junction nucleotides: 9. The CDR3 sequence: CASSLGVSGGYYNEQFF. The DNA for the CDR3 is TGTGCCAGCAGCTTAGGTGTGTCGGGGGGTTACTACAATGAGCAGTTCTTC.

The V call is TRBV20-1, the J call TRBJ1-2; no definite D call. The CDR3 spans 14 residues. V was clipped by 0 bases and J by 6 bases, with 14 bases between them. In germline, CDR1 is DFQATT, CDR2 SNEGSKA (reference sequence). The CDR3 nucleotides read TGCAGTGCTAGAGATTCGAACAGTCCCCATGGCTACACCTTC. Translated: CSARDSNSPHGYTF.

The chain joins TRBV20-1 to TRBJ2-4, with 10 nucleotides matching TRBD2. The J call may be in error: the DNA end matches TRBJ2-5 better. The CDR3 spans 15 residues. CDR1 DFQATT and CDR2 SNEGSKA come from the germline V gene (reference sequence). In DNA, the CDR3 is TGCAGTGCTAGAACCGGGACTAGCGCACAAGAGACCCAGTACTTC. Translated, it gives CSARTGTSAQETQYF.

This clonotype appeared once. The chain couples TRBV7-2 to TRBJ2-5, with D perhaps matching TRBD1 (5 bases). The CDR3 spans 14 residues. Trimming shortened V by 5 bases and J by 4 bases, and 14 bases separated the two germline ends. Germline CDR1 SGHTA, CDR2 FQGNSA. This chain's CDR3 is CASSRPQGPETQYF. DNA of the CDR3: TGTGCCAGCAGCCGGCCCCAGGGCCCAGAGACCCAGTACTTC.

This rearrangement joins TRBV12-3 or TRBV12-4 to TRBJ2-4; D remains ambiguous. The CDR3 is 14 residues long. The germline V and J ends were trimmed by 6 bases and 0 bases, with 9 bases remaining between them. The CDR3 coding sequence is TGTGCCAGCAGCCAGAGTCTAGCCAAAAACATTCAGTACTTC. Translated: CASSQSLAKNIQYF.

This clonotype occurred once. The rearrangement joins TRBV20-1 to TRBJ2-1, with TRBD1 matching 10 bases. Trimming cost V 7 bases and J 6 bases; bases outside gene matches: 9. There are 14 residues in the CDR3. Per germline, CDR1 DFQATT and CDR2 SNEGSKA (reference sequence). CDR3 protein: CSVMGGQGFNEQFF. Written as DNA, the CDR3 is TGCAGTGTCATGGGGGGACAGGGGTTCAATGAGCAGTTCTTC.

The chain combines TRBV20-1 with TRBJ2-3; TRBD1 or TRBD2 may be the D gene (5 bases each). Germline V gene data show CDR1 as DFQATT and CDR2 as SNEGSKA (reference sequence). This CDR3 comprises 13 residues. V lost 1 base to trimming and J lost 5 bases, with 10 bases between them. For the CDR3, the DNA is TGCAGTGCTAGAGGTGGGGGTAGAGATACGCAGTATTTT. Protein: CSARGGGRDTQYF.

The chain joins TRBV18 to TRBJ2-3, with 9 bases fitting TRBD2. There are 16 residues in the CDR3. CDR1 is KGHSH, CDR2 LQKENI, per germline. The trim removed 4 bases at V and 2 bases at J, leaving 7 bases unmatched. The CDR3 sequence is CASSRDSGGPTDTQYF. The CDR3 DNA reads TGTGCCAGCTCACGCGATAGCGGGGGACCCACAGATACGCAGTATTTT.